The next 17 T cell receptor beta chains were all read from a single sample in a study of T-cell reconstitution after alpha-beta-depleted transplantation in children. Preparation of the TCRbeta library involved a method that used unique molecular identifiers. TCRdb reprocessed the PCR reads with MiXCR, giving one entry per CDR3 protein. Among about 230,000 distinct CDR3 sequences listed, roughly 10% were seen once. The input for sequencing was PBMCs from the stem cell graft donor, taken from the stem cell graft. Receptor source: a human donor who donated a stem cell graft to a child with acute lymphoblastic leukemia.

This clonotype was observed many times. The chain employs TRBV20-1 and TRBJ2-1; 12 nucleotides agree with TRBD2. CDR3 size: 17 residues. With V trimmed by 6 bases and J by 8 bases, 17 bases remained unmatched. From germline, CDR1 is DFQATT and CDR2 SNEGSKA (reference sequence). Here the CDR3 DNA reads TGCAGTGCCCCGGGTCCCCTAGCGGGGGGGTGGATTGATGAGCAGTTCTTC. Residues: CSAPGPLAGGWIDEQFF.

The chain is built from TRBV30 and TRBJ1-5; D is possibly TRBD1 (5 bases). There are 15 residues in the CDR3. The V end was cut by 3 bases, the J end by 6 bases, with 18 bases between. Germline lookup yields CDR1 GTSNPN and CDR2 SVGIG (reference sequence). CDR3 residues: CAWSPRSGKSQPQHF. The CDR3 bases are TGTGCCTGGAGCCCTCGTTCAGGGAAAAGTCAGCCCCAGCATTTT.

There are many counts of this clonotype. The V call is TRBV4-1, the J call TRBJ2-4; D remains ambiguous. Looked up from germline, CDR1 is MGHRA and CDR2 is YSYEKL. The V and J ends lost 4 bases and 3 bases respectively, with 22 bases between them. The CDR3 sequence is 18 residues long. CDR3: CASSLGIAFGLDKNIQYF. DNA of the CDR3: TGCGCCAGCAGCCTTGGTATTGCATTCGGGCTTGACAAAAACATTCAGTACTTC.

The J gene is TRBJ2-7, the V gene TRBV7-7; the D gene could be TRBD1 or TRBD2 (5 bases each). Germline CDR1 and CDR2: SSHAT and FNYEAQ (reference sequence). Trimming stripped 5 bases from V and 5 bases from J, with 16 bases between. CDR3 length: 14 amino acids. CDR3 sequence reads: CASSPKTGTDEQYF. CDR3 nucleotides: TGTGCCAGCAGCCCAAAAACCGGGACCGACGAGCAGTACTTC.

This clonotype was seen a few times. The rearrangement joins TRBV20-1 to TRBJ2-6, with D perhaps TRBD1 or TRBD2 (5 bases each). CDR3 length equals 14 residues. Germline V gives CDR1 DFQATT, CDR2 SNEGSKA (reference sequence). The CDR3 reads CISGRESGANVLTF. CDR3 DNA sequence: TGCATCTCGGGACGCGAATCTGGGGCCAACGTCCTGACTTTC.

This clonotype was recorded at least ten times. The chain has TRBV5-1 and TRBJ1-2; weak D call: TRBD1 (5 bases). Per germline, CDR1 SGHRS and CDR2 YFSETQ. V was trimmed by 2 bases and J by 6 bases, leaving 11 bases between them. This CDR3 spans 13 amino acids. CDR3 bases: TGCGCCAGCAGCTTAGAAGGGGTTGATGGCTACACCTTC. This encodes CASSLEGVDGYTF.

The sample holds a few counts of this clonotype. The DNA of the CDR3 is TGTGCCTGGAGTAGGACCCCGGGTGAAGCTTTCTTT. It is translated as CAWSRTPGEAFF. The gene calls are TRBV30 and TRBJ1-1; D remains unclear. The CDR3 consists of 12 residues. Trimming removed 2 bases from V and 7 bases from J, with 11 bases in between. Germline CDR1 GTSNPN, CDR2 SVGIG (reference sequence).

This clonotype occurred a few times. This chain links TRBV10-3 with TRBJ1-1; D remains ambiguous. V was shortened by 3 bases and J by 0 bases, with 8 bases between the two germline ends. CDR3 length equals 14 residues. Germline CDR1 and CDR2: ENHRY and SYGVKD. The chain's CDR3 is CAISEGRLNTEAFF. CDR3 nucleotides: TGTGCCATCAGTGAAGGGCGGTTGAACACTGAAGCTTTCTTT.

The CDR3 loop reads CASSLSDREGGYTF. In nucleotides, the CDR3 is TGTGCCAGCAGTTTATCCGACAGGGAGGGAGGCTACACCTTC. This rearrangement joins TRBV28 to TRBJ1-2; TRBD1 agrees at 7 bases. Germline V gives CDR1 MDHEN, CDR2 SYDVKM. The CDR3 contains 14 residues. V shed 1 base and J 8 bases; nucleotides not matched to a gene: 7.

This clonotype was detected many times. The V gene is TRBV27, the J gene TRBJ1-2, with 9 bases identical to TRBD1. CDR1 and CDR2 (germline): MNHEY, SMNVEV (reference sequence). With 0 bases clipped from V and 8 bases from J, the junction kept 10 bases outside the gene matches. The CDR3 runs 16 residues. The CDR3 loop reads CASSLSQPNRGLGYTF. CDR3 nucleotide sequence: TGTGCCAGCAGTTTATCCCAGCCGAACAGGGGGCTCGGCTACACCTTC.

This clonotype showed up just a few times. V gene TRBV29-1 combines with J gene TRBJ2-7; possibly TRBD1 for D (5 bases). CDR3 length: 13 residues. V was shortened by 6 bases and J by 0 bases, with 12 bases between the two germline ends. Germline CDR1 and CDR2: SQVTM and ANQGSEA. This CDR3 reads CSVWTSTSYEQYF. The CDR3 coding sequence is TGCAGCGTCTGGACATCCACCTCCTACGAGCAGTACTTC.

This clonotype was detected only a few times. This chain uses TRBV12-3 or TRBV12-4 with TRBJ1-5; TRBD1 agrees at 8 bases. This CDR3 spans 15 amino acids. V lost 7 bases, J lost 5 bases, and 10 bases stayed unmatched. CDR3 nucleotide sequence: TGTGCCAGCACCGTGACGCAGGGGGCCGATCAGCCCCAGCATTTT. Translated, it gives CASTVTQGADQPQHF.

This clonotype was seen a handful of times. V usage is TRBV5-1 and J usage is TRBJ2-5, with 8 bases that match TRBD2. The CDR3 length is 17 residues. Unmatched junction bases numbered 13, after V lost 3 bases and J lost 3 bases. CDR1 and CDR2 from the germline V gene are SGHRS and YFSETQ. The CDR3 region is CASSWGIVAGPEETQYF. The CDR3 DNA reads as TGCGCCAGCAGCTGGGGTATCGTAGCGGGGCCGGAAGAGACCCAGTACTTC.

This clonotype appeared a few times. The chain is built from TRBV5-1 and TRBJ2-7, with D perhaps matching TRBD2 (7 bases). This CDR3 spans 14 amino acids. Trimming left V 0 bases short and J 3 bases short, with 10 bases between. The germline CDR1 and CDR2 sequences are SGHRS and YFSETQ. DNA for the CDR3: TGCGCCAGCAGCTTGGCGGGGGGCGACTACGAGCAGTACTTC. This gives the protein CASSLAGGDYEQYF.

The V call is TRBV15, the J call TRBJ2-7, with 7 positions matching TRBD1. Germline lookup yields CDR1 LNHNV and CDR2 YYDKDF (reference sequence). J gave up 7 bases and V 0 bases, and 6 bases lay outside the gene matches. The CDR3 spans 14 residues. The CDR3 DNA reads as TGTGCCACCAGCAGAGATCGAGGGACAGAAGAGCAGTACTTC. This gives the protein CATSRDRGTEEQYF.

This clonotype was observed a few times. The V and J genes are TRBV19 and TRBJ1-5, with a tentative D call TRBD1 (5 bases). V was cut by 2 bases and J by 2 bases, with 10 bases left in between. Germline V lookup: CDR1 LNHDA, CDR2 SQIVND (reference sequence). This CDR3 has 15 amino acids. CDR3 loop: CASSIQGLGNQPQHF. The CDR3 bases are TGTGCCAGTAGTATACAGGGCCTGGGCAATCAGCCCCAGCATTTT.

This clonotype occurred many times. The chain joins TRBV11-1 to TRBJ2-1, with 12 nucleotides matching TRBD2. Germline V CDR1 and CDR2: SGHAT, FQDESV (reference sequence). The CDR3 loop spans 19 amino acids. V dropped 3 bases and J dropped 0; count of bases not matched to a gene: 9. The CDR3: CASSLASGGEYLSYNEQFF. The CDR3 bases are TGTGCCAGCAGCTTGGCTAGCGGGGGGGAATATCTCTCCTACAATGAGCAGTTCTTC.